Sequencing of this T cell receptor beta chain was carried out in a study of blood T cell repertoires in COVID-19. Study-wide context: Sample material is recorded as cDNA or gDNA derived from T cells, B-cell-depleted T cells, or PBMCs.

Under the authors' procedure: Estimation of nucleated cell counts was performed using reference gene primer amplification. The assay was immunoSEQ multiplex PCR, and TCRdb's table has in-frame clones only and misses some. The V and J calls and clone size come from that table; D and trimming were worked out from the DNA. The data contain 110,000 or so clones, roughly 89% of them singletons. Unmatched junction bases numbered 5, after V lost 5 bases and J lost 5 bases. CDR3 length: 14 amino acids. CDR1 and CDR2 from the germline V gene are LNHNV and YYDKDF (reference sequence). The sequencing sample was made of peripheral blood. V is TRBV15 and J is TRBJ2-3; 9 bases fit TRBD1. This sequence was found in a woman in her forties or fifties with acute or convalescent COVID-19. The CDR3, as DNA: TGTGCCACCAGCGGGGGACAGGGCAAAGATACGCAGTATTTT. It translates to CATSGGQGKDTQYF.